This T cell receptor (beta chain) was found in a study of shared clonotypes between healthy human individuals. The CDR3 consists of 14 residues. Trimming pared 3 bases from V and 4 bases from J, leaving 13 bases between. Germline V gene sequence: CDR1 MDHEN, CDR2 SYDVKM. The repertoire was sequenced with immunoSEQ multiplex PCR; TCRdb's copy has only in-frame clones and lacks some. The sample holds about 2.3 million clones, around 90% seen once. The source is a young man in good health. Some clones in this sample may be carry-over from other donors' samples. Material: naive CD4+ T cells from PBMCs. As to subset: CD45RA+ positively selected. V usage is TRBV28 and J usage is TRBJ2-7, with D perhaps matching TRBD2 (7 bases). The DNA of the CDR3 is TGTGCCAGCAGTTTTTCGGGGGGCCTGTACGAGCAGTACTTC. Encoded protein: CASSFSGGLYEQYF.